This TCR beta chain was captured by sequencing in a study of fetal regulatory T cell absence and autoimmunity. Overall study results and limits: Broadly similar TRB gene family usage was seen in pancreas and cord blood. In IPEX, the enrichment was taken to support antigen-driven autoimmunity before birth.

As to this clone: As yet, its antigen is unknown.

The table came from immunoSEQ multiplex PCR; TCRdb's copy has only in-frame clones and leaves some out. Of 95,000 to 100,000 clones listed, approximately 79% are singletons. V shed 8 bases, J shed 5 bases, and the junction held 14 bases outside the gene matches. From germline, CDR1 is SNHLY and CDR2 FYNNEI. The CDR3 has 17 amino acids. Input material: pancreas tissue. The chain employs TRBV2 and TRBJ2-2; 10 bases are shared with TRBD1. This TCR derives from a male donor with IPEX syndrome. The CDR3 coding sequence is TGTGCCAGCGCTGGACAGGGGGTCTCGCCCTTAACCGGGGAGCTGTTTTTT. It codes for CASAGQGVSPLTGELFF.